The 30 T cell receptor beta chains listed next were all sequenced from one sample in a study of response to subunit inactivated influenza vaccine. TCRdb fed the RT-PCR reads into MiXCR, producing one record per CDR3 protein. The data hold 750,000 to 850,000 distinct CDR3 sequences, with about 18% observed a single time. The starting material was PBMCs from blood, obtained 4 to 6 days after vaccination. These receptor sequences come from a man in his forties or fifties who received an inactivated influenza vaccine.

This clonotype has a handful of counts. The chain is built from TRBV6-2 or TRBV6-3 and TRBJ1-5; weak D call: TRBD1 (6 bases). Trimming pared 9 bases from V and 3 bases from J, leaving 9 bases between. This CDR3 is built from 12 residues. CDR1 is MNHEY, CDR2 SVGEGT, per germline. CDR3 nucleotides: TGTGCCAGTGACAGGCCCAATCAGCCCCAGCATTTT. Translating it yields CASDRPNQPQHF.

This clonotype has more than one count but fewer than ten. This sequence joins TRBV4-3 and TRBJ2-3; D gene unclear. The CDR3 covers 15 residues. Germline values: CDR1 LGHNA, CDR2 YSLEER. Trimming pared 0 bases from V and 1 base from J, leaving 8 bases between. The DNA for the CDR3 is TGCGCCAGCAGCCAAGAGGCGGTACGCACAGATACGCAGTATTTT. The encoded protein is CASSQEAVRTDTQYF.

V and J are TRBV7-8 and TRBJ2-7; no firm D call. The CDR3 is 13 amino acids. Deletions cut 2 bases from V and 5 bases from J, with 10 bases between. Germline assignment: CDR1 SGHVS and CDR2 FQNEAQ. CDR3 nucleotides: TGTGCCAGCAGCTTATTGGTGGGCAACGAGCAGTACTTC. Its translation is CASSLLVGNEQYF.

The chain recombines TRBV28 with TRBJ1-5; TRBD1 matches 9 bases. Per the germline V gene, CDR1 is MDHEN and CDR2 is SYDVKM. The ends lost 6 bases at V and 1 base at J; junction bases unmatched: 10. The CDR3 runs 17 residues. This CDR3 is CASSQPLTGGSNQPQHF. CDR3 coding DNA: TGTGCCAGCAGCCAACCGCTCACAGGGGGCAGCAATCAGCCCCAGCATTTT. The whole variable domain, filled in from reference TRBV28 and TRBJ1-5, reads DVKVTQSSRYLVKRTGEKVFLECVQDMDHENMFWYRQDPGLGLRLIYFSYDVKMKEKGDIPEGYSVSREKKERFSLILESASTNQTSMYLCASSQPLTGGSNQPQHFGDGTRLSIL.

The sample holds a few counts of this clonotype. The CDR3 nucleotides are TGCGCCAGCAGCCGTGAAGGACAGTACCAAGAGACCCAGTACTTC. Translation gives CASSREGQYQETQYF. The V call is TRBV4-1, the J call TRBJ2-5, with D perhaps TRBD1 (6 bases). In germline, CDR1 is MGHRA, CDR2 YSYEKL. V was shortened by 4 bases and J by 0 bases, with 12 bases between the two germline ends. CDR3 size: 15 residues.

This clonotype was found many times. The chain joins TRBV20-1 to TRBJ2-7; 7 positions match TRBD1. CDR1 DFQATT and CDR2 SNEGSKA come from the germline V gene (reference sequence). This CDR3 region has 12 residues. The junction had 8 bases not matched to a gene; V was cut back by 5 bases and J by 7 bases. CDR3 region: CSAAIGGEEQYF. In DNA, the CDR3 is TGCAGTGCTGCCATAGGGGGCGAAGAGCAGTACTTC.

This rearrangement joins TRBV7-9 to TRBJ1-4; D is uncertain. This CDR3 region has 13 residues. V was pared by 4 bases and J by 10 bases, with 13 bases between. Germline-derived CDR1 and CDR2 are SEHNR and FQNEAQ (reference sequence). CDR3 residues: CASSSPSRGKLFF. The DNA for the CDR3 is TGTGCCAGCAGCTCGCCCTCCCGAGGAAAACTGTTTTTT.

There are many counts of this clonotype. The rearrangement links TRBV12-3 or TRBV12-4 to TRBJ2-1; D unresolved. This CDR3 contains 13 residues. The ends were cut back, 6 bases at V and 9 bases at J, with 15 bases in the middle. CDR3 residues: CASSPDRYGEQFF. Written as DNA, the CDR3 is TGTGCCAGCAGCCCGGACCGCTATGGTGAGCAGTTCTTC.

This clonotype appeared a few times. The genes are TRBV5-1 and TRBJ2-1, with 9 bases that match TRBD2. With V trimmed by 7 bases and J by 8 bases, 13 bases remained unmatched. From germline, CDR1 is SGHRS and CDR2 YFSETQ. The CDR3 extends over 15 amino acids. CDR3 residues: CASFLSASGVHEQFF. The CDR3 bases are TGCGCCAGCTTCCTGTCGGCTAGCGGGGTCCATGAGCAGTTCTTC.

The gene calls are TRBV18 and TRBJ2-7; D is possibly TRBD1 or TRBD2 (5 bases each). Germline lookup yields CDR1 KGHSH and CDR2 LQKENI. V lost 5 bases, J lost 2 bases, and 13 bases lay in between. This CDR3 comprises 14 residues. The CDR3 coding sequence is TGTGCCAGCTCATCCCGGGACCGGACCTACGAGCAGTACTTC. Translated, it gives CASSSRDRTYEQYF. Filled out from reference TRBV18 and TRBJ2-7, the complete variable domain reads NAGVMQNPRHLVRRRGQEARLRCSPMKGHSHVYWYRQLPEEGLKFMVYLQKENIIDESGMPKERFSAEFPKEGPSILRIQQVVRGDSAAYFCASSSRDRTYEQYFGPGTRLTVT.

This sequence joins TRBV28 and TRBJ2-5, with TRBD1 matching over 10 bases. CDR1 and CDR2 (germline): MDHEN, SYDVKM. Trimming at V came to 5 bases and at J to 6 bases, leaving 9 bases not matched to a gene. The CDR3 sequence is 15 residues long. The DNA of the CDR3 is TGTGCCAGCAGTGTTGGGACAGGGGCACCTAAGACCCAGTACTTC. The encoded protein is CASSVGTGAPKTQYF.

V and J are TRBV20-1 and TRBJ2-7; TRBD1 matches 10 bases. Looked up from germline, CDR1 is DFQATT and CDR2 is SNEGSKA (reference sequence). After removal of 4 bases from V and 3 bases from J, the junction contained 9 bases not matched to a gene. The CDR3 runs 15 residues. CDR3 nucleotides: TGCAGTGCTACCGACCCCAGGACAGGGGGCTACGAGCAGTACTTC. It encodes CSATDPRTGGYEQYF.

The chain's CDR3 is CASSQPGQGVQFF. In DNA form, the CDR3 reads TGTGCCAGCAGCCAACCGGGACAGGGAGTGCAGTTCTTC. The chain combines TRBV4-2 with TRBJ2-1, with TRBD1 matching over 9 bases. The CDR3 extends over 13 amino acids. The germline V gene has CDR1 LGHNA and CDR2 YNFKEQ. With V trimmed by 2 bases and J by 12 bases, 5 bases remained unmatched.

The rearrangement joins TRBV11-2 to TRBJ1-1; no reliable D call. Trimming removed 1 base at V and 5 bases at J, with 20 bases between. The length of the CDR3 is 17 residues. Germline V gene data show CDR1 as SGHAT and CDR2 as FQNNGV. CDR3 bases: TGTGCCAGCAGCTTAGTTATGGCCCATAGCGGTAGAACTGAAGCTTTCTTT. Translating gives CASSLVMAHSGRTEAFF. Variable domain in full (rest from reference TRBV11-2 and TRBJ1-1): EAGVAQSPRYKIIEKRQSVAFWCNPISGHATLYWYQQILGQGPKLLIQFQNNGVVDDSQLPKDRFSAERLKGVDSTLKIQPAKLEDSAVYLCASSLVMAHSGRTEAFFGQGTRLTVV.

The genes are TRBV11-2 and TRBJ2-1, with D maybe TRBD2 (6 bases). Germline V CDR1 and CDR2: SGHAT, FQNNGV. There are 17 residues in the CDR3. V lost 0 bases and J 6 bases, leaving 18 bases between the germline ends. CDR3 sequence (DNA): TGTGCCAGCAGCTTAGATTTGGCGGGACCGGCCGGCAATGAGCAGTTCTTC. Its translation: CASSLDLAGPAGNEQFF.

The DNA for the CDR3 is TGTGCCAGCAGCACCGGGGGGAGCTCCTACAATGAGCAGTTCTTC. This sequence encodes CASSTGGSSYNEQFF. The chain recombines TRBV7-2 with TRBJ2-1; 7 bases are shared with TRBD2. CDR3 length: 15 residues. J was trimmed by 0 bases and V by 5 bases; bases with no gene match: 4. CDR1 is SGHTA and CDR2 is FQGNSA in the germline V gene.

This clonotype turned up a few times. The chain employs TRBV19 and TRBJ1-1; D is unresolved. V was clipped by 4 bases and J by 2 bases, with 11 bases between them. Per germline, CDR1 LNHDA and CDR2 SQIVND (reference sequence). The CDR3 covers 14 residues. CDR3 protein: CASSRERANTEAFF. In DNA form, the CDR3 reads TGTGCCAGTAGTAGAGAGAGGGCCAACACTGAAGCTTTCTTT.

The sample holds a few counts of this clonotype. The chain has TRBV11-2 and TRBJ2-5; 8 bases are a match to TRBD1. In germline, CDR1 is SGHAT, CDR2 FQNNGV. J gave up 5 bases and V 1 base, and 6 bases lay outside the gene matches. This CDR3 contains 15 residues. The CDR3 loop is CASSLGRGRFETQYF. DNA for the CDR3: TGTGCCAGCAGCTTAGGCAGGGGGCGCTTTGAGACCCAGTACTTC. The full variable domain, rest sourced from reference TRBV11-2 and TRBJ2-5, is EAGVAQSPRYKIIEKRQSVAFWCNPISGHATLYWYQQILGQGPKLLIQFQNNGVVDDSQLPKDRFSAERLKGVDSTLKIQPAKLEDSAVYLCASSLGRGRFETQYFGPGTRLLVL.

This clonotype was observed at least ten times. The rearrangement links TRBV7-2 to TRBJ2-2; TRBD1 matches 9 bases. CDR3 length: 15 amino acids. Trimming cost V 4 bases and J 7 bases; bases outside gene matches: 7. Germline V CDR1 and CDR2: SGHTA, FQGNSA. In DNA, the CDR3 is TGTGCCAGCAGCTCGAGGACAGGGGCAGACGGGGAGCTGTTTTTT. This encodes CASSSRTGADGELFF.

This rearrangement joins TRBV4-1 to TRBJ2-1, with 9 bases fitting TRBD2. CDR3 length equals 17 residues. The ends lost 1 base at V and 2 bases at J; junction bases unmatched: 6. CDR1 and CDR2 from the germline V gene are MGHRA and YSYEKL. CDR3 protein: CASSQVRAGGPYNEQFF. CDR3 in DNA: TGCGCCAGCAGCCAAGTCCGGGCGGGGGGGCCCTACAATGAGCAGTTCTTC.

The genes are TRBV20-1 and TRBJ1-1; D is uncertain. Germline-derived CDR1 and CDR2 are DFQATT and SNEGSKA (reference sequence). The V and J ends lost 6 bases and 1 base respectively, with 9 bases between them. CDR3 length: 12 residues. The CDR3 DNA is TGCAGTGCCGCACGGGAGAACACTGAAGCTTTCTTT. Its protein product is CSAARENTEAFF.

This clonotype was counted only a few times. The gene calls are TRBV12-3 or TRBV12-4 and TRBJ2-3; D is perhaps TRBD1 or TRBD2 (5 bases each). The CDR3 is 16 amino acids. Trimming took off 3 bases at V and 6 bases at J, with 19 bases between the two ends. This chain's CDR3 is CASSFGVVGAMDTQYF. CDR3 coding DNA: TGTGCCAGCAGTTTCGGGGTCGTTGGGGCTATGGATACGCAGTATTTT.

This chain uses TRBV20-1 with TRBJ2-1; D not certain. Trimming left V 5 bases short and J 3 bases short, with 8 bases between. There are 12 residues in the CDR3. CDR1 and CDR2 from the germline V gene are DFQATT and SNEGSKA (reference sequence). The CDR3 spells CSALISYNEQFF. The CDR3, as DNA: TGCAGTGCTCTTATTAGCTACAATGAGCAGTTCTTC.

The J gene is TRBJ1-3, the V gene TRBV12-3 or TRBV12-4, with 7 bases fitting TRBD1. CDR3 length: 16 residues. V lost 7 bases and J lost 0; bases outside the gene matches: 9. The CDR3: CASTLARTGSGNTIYF. As DNA, the CDR3 is TGTGCCAGCACCCTAGCCCGGACAGGCTCTGGAAACACCATATATTTT.

The chain couples TRBV7-2 to TRBJ2-3, with 9 nucleotides matching TRBD2. Germline V gives CDR1 SGHTA, CDR2 FQGNSA. This CDR3 has 14 residues. J lost 7 bases, V lost 3 bases, and 5 bases had no gene match. In nucleotides, the CDR3 is TGTGCCAGCAGCTTGAAAGGGACTAGCAATACGCAGTATTTT. The encoded protein is CASSLKGTSNTQYF.

The V gene is TRBV6-5, the J gene TRBJ1-3; D uncertain. Trimming pared 0 bases from V and 0 bases from J, leaving 6 bases between. CDR1 MNHEY and CDR2 SVGAGI come from the germline V gene. The CDR3 is 15 residues long. CDR3 region: CASSYSSSSGNTIYF. CDR3 nucleotides: TGTGCCAGCAGTTACTCGAGCAGCTCTGGAAACACCATATATTTT.

The rearrangement links TRBV29-1 to TRBJ2-2; D could derive from TRBD1 or TRBD2 (5 bases each). The germline V and J ends were trimmed by 2 bases and 4 bases, with 11 bases remaining between them. This CDR3 is built from 14 residues. Germline V gene data show CDR1 as SQVTM and CDR2 as ANQGSEA. In nucleotides, the CDR3 is TGCAGCGTTGAACGGGGTCAGGGCACCGGGGAGCTGTTTTTT. Its protein product is CSVERGQGTGELFF.

This clonotype was seen a handful of times. The J gene is TRBJ2-1, the V gene TRBV10-3, with TRBD2 matching over 10 bases. Germline trimming cut 6 bases from V and 4 bases from J; bases unmatched to any gene: 6. CDR3 size: 15 residues. Looked up from germline, CDR1 is ENHRY and CDR2 is SYGVKD. The CDR3 DNA reads TGTGCCATCAGATCTAGCGGGGGCCCTTACAATGAGCAGTTCTTC. This codes for CAIRSSGGPYNEQFF.

This sequence joins TRBV30 and TRBJ1-2; D unclear. Trimming took off 1 base at V and 5 bases at J, with 14 bases between the two ends. The germline V gene encodes CDR1 GTSNPN and CDR2 SVGIG (reference sequence). The CDR3 consists of 14 residues. CDR3 bases: TGTGCCTGGAGTGAAGGGCGTGCGGGGTATGGCTACACCTTC. Translation: CAWSEGRAGYGYTF.

Notes on this clonotype: One end of the junction fails to match germline, which may point to a read error. The V call is TRBV15, the J call TRBJ2-7; the D is unclear. CDR1 LNHNV and CDR2 YYDKDF come from the germline V gene (reference sequence). CDR3 length equals 12 residues. CDR3 DNA sequence: TGTGCCACCAGCAGAGCGGACGGAGCAAAGAACTTC. Translated: CATSRADGAKNF.